What follows describes a single T cell receptor (beta chain). This specimen comes from a study of radiotherapy plus CTLA-4 blockade in lung cancer. Measured with immunoSEQ multiplex PCR; TCRdb has only the in-frame clones, and not every one. In the table there are 81,000 or so clones, more than 60% of which are singletons. CDR1 is SGHRS, CDR2 YFSETQ, per germline. The CDR3 runs 14 residues. V lost 0 bases, J lost 6 bases, and 12 bases lay in between. The sequence was collected from a human donor with non-small cell lung cancer whose response to radiotherapy plus ipilimumab could not be evaluated. Some clones in this sample may be carry-over from other donors' samples. The sequencing here drew on peripheral blood, taken from a patient treated with radiotherapy plus ipilimumab. The chain carries TRBV5-1 and TRBJ2-5; TRBD1 might be the D (6 bases). This CDR3 reads CASSLDPGAQTQYF. The CDR3 DNA is TGCGCCAGCAGCTTGGACCCAGGGGCGCAGACCCAGTACTTC.